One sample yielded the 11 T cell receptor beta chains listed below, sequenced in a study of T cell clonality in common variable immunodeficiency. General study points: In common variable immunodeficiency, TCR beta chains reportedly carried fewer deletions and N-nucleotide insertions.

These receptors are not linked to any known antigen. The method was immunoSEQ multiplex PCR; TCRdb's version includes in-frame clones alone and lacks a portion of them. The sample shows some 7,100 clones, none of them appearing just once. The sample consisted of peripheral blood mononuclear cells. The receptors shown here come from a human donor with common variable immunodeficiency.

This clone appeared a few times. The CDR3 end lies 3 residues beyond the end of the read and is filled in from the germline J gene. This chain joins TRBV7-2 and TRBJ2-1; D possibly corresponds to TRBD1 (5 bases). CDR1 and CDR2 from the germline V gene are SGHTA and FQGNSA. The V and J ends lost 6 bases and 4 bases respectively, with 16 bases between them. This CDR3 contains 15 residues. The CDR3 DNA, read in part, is TGTGCCAGCAGTCCCGACAGCGCGGCTTACAATGAG. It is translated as CASSPDSAAYNE. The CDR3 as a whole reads CASSPDSAAYNEQFF.

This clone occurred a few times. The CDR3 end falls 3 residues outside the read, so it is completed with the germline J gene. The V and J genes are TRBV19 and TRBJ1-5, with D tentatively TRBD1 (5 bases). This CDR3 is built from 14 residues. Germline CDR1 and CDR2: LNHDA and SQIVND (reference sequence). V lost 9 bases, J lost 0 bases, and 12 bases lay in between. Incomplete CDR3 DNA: TGTGCCAGCGGGGGGGAGTATAGCAATCAGCCC. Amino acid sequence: CASGGEYSNQP. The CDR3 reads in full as CASGGEYSNQPQHF.

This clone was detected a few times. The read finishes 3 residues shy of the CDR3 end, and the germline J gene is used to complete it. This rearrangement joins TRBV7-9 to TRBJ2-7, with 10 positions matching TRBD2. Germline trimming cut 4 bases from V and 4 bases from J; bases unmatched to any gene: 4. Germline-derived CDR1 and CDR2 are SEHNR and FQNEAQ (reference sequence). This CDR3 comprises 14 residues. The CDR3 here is CASSSSGSNYEQYF. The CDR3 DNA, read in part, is TGTGCCAGCAGCTCTAGCGGGAGTAATTACGAG.

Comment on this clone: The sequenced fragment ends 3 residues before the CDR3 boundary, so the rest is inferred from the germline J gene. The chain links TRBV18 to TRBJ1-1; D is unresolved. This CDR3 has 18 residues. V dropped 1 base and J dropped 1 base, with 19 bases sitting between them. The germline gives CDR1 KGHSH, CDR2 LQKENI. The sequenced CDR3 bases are TGTGCCAGCTCACCACGTAGGGCGAGGGCTGTGGGGAACACTGAA. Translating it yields CASSPRRARAVGNTE. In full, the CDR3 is CASSPRRARAVGNTEAFF.

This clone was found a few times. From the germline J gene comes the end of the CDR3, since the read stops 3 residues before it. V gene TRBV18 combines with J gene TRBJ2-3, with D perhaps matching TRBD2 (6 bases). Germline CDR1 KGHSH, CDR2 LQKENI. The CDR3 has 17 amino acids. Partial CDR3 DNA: TGTGCCAGCTCACCCCGACTAGGCGATAGGGGAGCTGTAACG. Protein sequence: CASSPRLGDRGAVT. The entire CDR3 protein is CASSPRLGDRGAVTQYF. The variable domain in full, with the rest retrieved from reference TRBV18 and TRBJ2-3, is NAGVMQNPRHLVRRRGQEARLRCSPMKGHSHVYWYRQLPEEGLKFMVYLQKENIIDESGMPKERFSAEFPKEGPSILRIQQVVRGDSAAYFCASSPRLGDRGAVTQYFGPGTRLTVL.

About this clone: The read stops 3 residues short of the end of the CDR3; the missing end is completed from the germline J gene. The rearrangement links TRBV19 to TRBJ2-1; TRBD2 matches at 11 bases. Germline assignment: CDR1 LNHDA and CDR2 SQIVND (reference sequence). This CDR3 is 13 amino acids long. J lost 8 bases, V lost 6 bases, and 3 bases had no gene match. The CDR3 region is CASSRLAGYEQFF. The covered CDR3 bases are TGTGCCAGTAGCAGACTAGCGGGATATGAG. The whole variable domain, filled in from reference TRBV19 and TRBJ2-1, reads DGGITQSPKYLFRKEGQNVTLSCEQNLNHDAMYWYRQDPGQGLRLIYYSQIVNDFQKGDIAEGYSVSREKKESFPLTVTSAQKNPTAFYLCASSRLAGYEQFFGPGTRLTVL.

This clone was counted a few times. The CDR3 loop reads CASSLGQGETGELFF. CDR3 DNA, as far as it was read: TGTGCCAGCAGCTTAGGCCAGGGAGAGACCGGGGAG. The chain carries TRBV7-9 and TRBJ2-2, with D perhaps assigned TRBD1 or TRBD2 (5 bases each). The CDR3 end lies 3 residues beyond the end of the read and is filled in from the germline J gene. The CDR3 length is 15 residues. Germline V gene lookup returns CDR1 SEHNR and CDR2 FQNEAQ (reference sequence). Trimming shortened V by 1 base and J by 5 bases, and 11 bases separated the two germline ends.

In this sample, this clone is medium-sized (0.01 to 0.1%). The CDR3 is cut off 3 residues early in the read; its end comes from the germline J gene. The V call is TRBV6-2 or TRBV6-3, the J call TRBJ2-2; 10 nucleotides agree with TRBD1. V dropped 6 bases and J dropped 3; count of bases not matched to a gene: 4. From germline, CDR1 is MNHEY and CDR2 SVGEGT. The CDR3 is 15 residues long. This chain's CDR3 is CASRTGTGDTGELFF. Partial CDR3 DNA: TGTGCCAGCAGAACCGGGACAGGGGACACCGGGGAG.

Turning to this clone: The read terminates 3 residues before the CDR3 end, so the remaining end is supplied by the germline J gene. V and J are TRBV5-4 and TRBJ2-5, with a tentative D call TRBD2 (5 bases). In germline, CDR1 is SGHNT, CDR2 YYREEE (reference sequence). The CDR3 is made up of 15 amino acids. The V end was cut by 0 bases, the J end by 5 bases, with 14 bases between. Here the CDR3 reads CASSLGGSSGETQYF. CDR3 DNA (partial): TGTGCCAGCAGCTTGGGAGGTTCCTCGGGGGAGACC.

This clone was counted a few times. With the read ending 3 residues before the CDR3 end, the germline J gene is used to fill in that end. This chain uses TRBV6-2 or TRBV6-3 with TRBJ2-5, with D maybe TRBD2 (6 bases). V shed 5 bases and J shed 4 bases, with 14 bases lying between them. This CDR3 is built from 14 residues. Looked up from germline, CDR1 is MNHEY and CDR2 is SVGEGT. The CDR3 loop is CASSPMTSRETQYF. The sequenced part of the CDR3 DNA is TGTGCCAGCAGTCCCATGACTAGTAGAGAGACC.

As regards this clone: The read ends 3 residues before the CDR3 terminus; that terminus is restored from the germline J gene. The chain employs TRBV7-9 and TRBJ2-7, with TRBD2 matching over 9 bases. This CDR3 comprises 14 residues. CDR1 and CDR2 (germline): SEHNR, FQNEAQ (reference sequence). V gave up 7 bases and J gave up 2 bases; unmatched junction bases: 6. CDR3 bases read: TGTGCCAGCAAGACTAGCGGAGATACCTACGAG. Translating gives CASKTSGDTYE. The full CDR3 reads CASKTSGDTYEQYF.